These 16 T cell receptor beta chains share one sample of origin, sequenced in a study of T cells in localized non-small cell lung cancer. Some clones are missing from TCRdb's copy, which holds only in-frame ones; the method was immunoSEQ multiplex PCR. The table shows about 1,500 clones, with approximately 35% occurring only once. The sequencing used normal lung tissue next to the tumor, collected before any cancer treatment. The source of these receptors is a woman aged 40 to 75 with stage I squamous cell lung carcinoma.

The chain couples TRBV30 to TRBJ1-4; a weak D match, TRBD1 (5 bases). Germline CDR1 and CDR2: GTSNPN and SVGIG (reference sequence). Between the trimmed V and J ends, which lost 5 bases and 5 bases, there was a span of 9 bases. The CDR3 loop spans 12 amino acids. CDR3 bases: TGTGCCTGGCGGGACCAAAATGAAAAACTGTTTTTT. As protein: CAWRDQNEKLFF. The whole variable domain, remainder taken from reference TRBV30 and TRBJ1-4, is SQTIHQWPATLVQPVGSPLSLECTVEGTSNPNLYWYRQAAGRGLQLLFYSVGIGQISSEVPQNLSASRPQDRQFILSSKKLLLSDSGFYLCAWRDQNEKLFFGSGTQLSVL.

This clone was detected only a few times. V usage is TRBV30 and J usage is TRBJ2-5; 14 bases are a match to TRBD2. Looked up from germline, CDR1 is GTSNPN and CDR2 is SVGIG (reference sequence). Trimming at V came to 7 bases and at J to 7 bases, leaving 8 bases not matched to a gene. The CDR3 is 14 amino acids. DNA for the CDR3: TGTGCCTCCAGACTAGCGGGGGGGCTTGGGACCCAGTACTTC. Translating gives CASRLAGGLGTQYF.

The chain carries TRBV30 and TRBJ2-2; D unresolved. The CDR3 has 11 residues. Trimming cost V 6 bases and J 6 bases, with 8 bases left between them. The germline CDR1 and CDR2 sequences are GTSNPN and SVGIG (reference sequence). The CDR3 region has the DNA TGTGCCTGCACTGGGGCCGGGGAGCTGTTTTTT. It specifies CACTGAGELFF.

The rearrangement uses TRBV6-8 and TRBJ1-1; 8 bases map to TRBD1. The CDR3 contains 12 residues. V trimming: 6 bases; J trimming: 11 bases; junction bases outside the gene matches: 8. CDR1 is MNHGY, CDR2 SAAAGT, per germline. This chain's CDR3 is CASSPGQGEAFF. CDR3 DNA sequence: TGTGCCAGCAGCCCCGGACAGGGTGAGGCTTTCTTT.

This clone is labeled medium-sized. The rearrangement uses TRBV11-3 and TRBJ1-2; D call uncertain. Trimming removed 6 bases from V and 8 bases from J, with 22 bases in between. Germline V gene data show CDR1 as SGHNT and CDR2 as YENEEA. The CDR3 loop spans 15 amino acids. The CDR3 DNA sequence: TGTGCCAGCAGTCAAGACGGAACACCTCAGTGGGGCTACACCTTC. Amino acids: CASSQDGTPQWGYTF.

The chain has TRBV6-8 and TRBJ2-7; possible D gene TRBD1, 7 bases. This CDR3 has 14 amino acids. The germline gives CDR1 MNHGY, CDR2 SAAAGT. V was trimmed by 5 bases and J by 2 bases, leaving 13 bases between them. Here the CDR3 reads CASSLQGGPYEQYF. In nucleotides, the CDR3 is TGTGCCAGCAGTCTTCAGGGGGGACCCTACGAGCAGTACTTC.

The chain couples TRBV19 to TRBJ1-2; a possible D gene is TRBD1 (5 bases). The CDR3 runs to 14 residues. CDR1 LNHDA and CDR2 SQIVND come from the germline V gene (reference sequence). V was shortened by 6 bases and J by 1 base, with 12 bases between the two germline ends. CDR3 DNA: TGTGCCAGTAGGGGGCAGCTAGTTAACTATGGCTACACCTTC. It yields the protein CASRGQLVNYGYTF.

The chain employs TRBV11-3 and TRBJ1-2, with D perhaps matching TRBD1 (5 bases). The germline CDR1 and CDR2 sequences are SGHNT and YENEEA. V lost 2 bases and J lost 5, with 12 bases in between. The CDR3 totals 14 residues. The CDR3 bases are TGTGCCAGCAGCTTACCGGGGACGACATATGGCTACACCTTC. This sequence encodes CASSLPGTTYGYTF.

The chain employs TRBV19 and TRBJ1-2, with D possibly being TRBD1 (6 bases). The V gene's germline CDR1 is LNHDA and CDR2 SQIVND (reference sequence). The CDR3 loop spans 13 amino acids. Trimming shortened V by 5 bases and J by 5 bases, and 12 bases separated the two germline ends. CDR3 nucleotide sequence: TGTGCCAGTAGTGCAGGGGTAGGGTATGGCTACACCTTC. Translated, it gives CASSAGVGYGYTF.

This clone is labeled as large. J is TRBJ2-7 and V is TRBV11-3; D may be TRBD1 (6 bases). Germline V lookup: CDR1 SGHNT, CDR2 YENEEA. CDR3 length: 14 residues. V was cut by 2 bases and J by 0 bases, with 8 bases left in between. In DNA, the CDR3 is TGTGCCAGCAGCTTACAGGGGATCTCCTACGAGCAGTACTTC. It is translated as CASSLQGISYEQYF.

This clone has more than one count but fewer than ten. The chain uses TRBV11-3 and TRBJ1-1; perhaps TRBD1 as D (5 bases). Trimming removed 1 base from V and 8 bases from J, with 14 bases in between. The CDR3 totals 14 residues. In germline, CDR1 is SGHNT, CDR2 YENEEA. DNA of the CDR3: TGTGCCAGCAGCTTAGGGTCTTCGGGGGTCGAAGCTTTCTTT. Amino acids: CASSLGSSGVEAFF.

This clone was observed a handful of times. The V gene is TRBV5-1, the J gene TRBJ2-7; 11 bases align to TRBD1. J gave up 3 bases and V 1 base, and 9 bases lay outside the gene matches. CDR1 is SGHRS and CDR2 is YFSETQ in the germline V gene. The CDR3 is 17 residues long. The CDR3 nucleotides read TGCGCCAGCAGCTTGTCCCACACCGGGACAGGGGGCTACGAGCAGTACTTC. Its translation is CASSLSHTGTGGYEQYF.

This rearrangement joins TRBV29-1 to TRBJ2-3; D gene ambiguous. This CDR3 is 16 amino acids long. Trimming left V 0 bases short and J 3 bases short, with 16 bases between. In germline, CDR1 is SQVTM, CDR2 ANQGSEA. Written as DNA, the CDR3 is TGCAGCGTTGAAGATCCACTAAACTCGCTAACAGATACGCAGTATTTT. It specifies CSVEDPLNSLTDTQYF.

This clone was seen only a few times. This chain joins TRBV9 and TRBJ2-7; D might be TRBD1 (6 bases). Trimming took 1 base from V and 5 from J, leaving 19 bases between them. This CDR3 contains 16 residues. CDR1 and CDR2 (germline): SGDLS, YYNGEE. The CDR3 nucleotides read TGTGCCAGCAGCGTAACAAGCAGGGGCGCGACCCACGAGCAGTACTTC. It specifies CASSVTSRGATHEQYF.

This rearrangement joins TRBV11-3 to TRBJ1-5; 10 positions match TRBD1. The ends lost 4 bases at V and 2 bases at J; junction bases unmatched: 8. Germline V gene sequence: CDR1 SGHNT, CDR2 YENEEA. The CDR3 runs 17 residues. The CDR3 nucleotides are TGTGCCAGCAGCTCCGGGACAGGGGATGGGGGCAATCAGCCCCAGCATTTT. Its protein product is CASSSGTGDGGNQPQHF.

The V call is TRBV30, the J call TRBJ1-6, with D hard to call. This CDR3 region has 15 residues. Trimming left V 7 bases short and J 0 bases short, with 13 bases between. The germline V gene has CDR1 GTSNPN and CDR2 SVGIG (reference sequence). CDR3 in amino acids: CAFRGISSYNSPLHF. As DNA, the CDR3 is TGTGCCTTTAGAGGGATCAGCTCCTATAATTCACCCCTCCACTTT.